The T cell receptor beta chain described here comes from a study of graft-versus-host responses after intestinal transplantation. For the study at large: Those transplanted obtained multivisceral, liver-intestinal, or isolated intestinal grafts. Uniformly, recipients were administered anti-thymocyte globulin induction with subsequent tacrolimus and steroids for two to three years.

Study-level results: GvH clones occurred in recipient marrow; some first appeared in ileum or blood. Early post-transplant HvG declines tracked with peak circulating GvH clone levels.

Trimming removed 3 bases at V and 4 bases at J, with 17 bases between. The germline V gene has CDR1 SGDLS and CDR2 YYNGEE. The CDR3 spans 16 residues. Only in-frame clones appear in the TCRdb table, and some are missing; sequencing was by immunoSEQ multiplex PCR. This sample carries 90,000 to 130,000 clones, 85% to 95% of them seen once, and the ten largest clones take around 0.49%. A note on this clone: Its antigen is not known.

The TCR comes from a human donor who received an intestinal transplant. The source was unstimulated CD8+ T cells sorted from spleen or lymph node cells, collected before intestinal transplant. The genes are TRBV9 and TRBJ2-1; D perhaps matches TRBD2 (5 bases). For the CDR3, the DNA is TGTGCCAGCAGCGCCTCGATAGGGCGGGCGTACAATGAGCAGTTCTTC. This sequence encodes CASSASIGRAYNEQFF.